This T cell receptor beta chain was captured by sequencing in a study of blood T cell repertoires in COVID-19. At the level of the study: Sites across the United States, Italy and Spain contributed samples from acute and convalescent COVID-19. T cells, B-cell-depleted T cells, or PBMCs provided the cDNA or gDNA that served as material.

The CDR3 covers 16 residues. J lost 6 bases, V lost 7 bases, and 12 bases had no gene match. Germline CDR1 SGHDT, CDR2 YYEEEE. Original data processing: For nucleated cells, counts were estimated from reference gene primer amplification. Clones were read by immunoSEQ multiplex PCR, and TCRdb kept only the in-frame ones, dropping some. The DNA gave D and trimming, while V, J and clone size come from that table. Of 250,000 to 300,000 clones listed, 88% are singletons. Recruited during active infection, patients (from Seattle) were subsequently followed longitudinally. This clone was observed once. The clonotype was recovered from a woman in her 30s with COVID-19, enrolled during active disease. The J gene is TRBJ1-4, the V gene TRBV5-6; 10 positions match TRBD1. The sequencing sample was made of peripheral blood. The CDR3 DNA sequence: TGTGCCAGCGAACGGGACAGGGGTATCGGCGATGAAAAACTGTTTTTT. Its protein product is CASERDRGIGDEKLFF.